This T cell receptor (beta chain) is drawn from a study of response to subunit inactivated influenza vaccine. This clonotype turned up a few times. Its target is unknown. Study-level results: The study's authors posited that every seasonal influenza vaccination enlists few new T cells.

V was shortened by 1 base and J by 1 base, with 5 bases between the two germline ends. The germline V gene has CDR1 SGHVS and CDR2 FNYEAQ. The CDR3 runs 14 residues. A single record per CDR3 protein comes from TCRdb applying MiXCR to the RT-PCR reads. This table has around 710,000 distinct CDR3 sequences, over 11% appearing once. The origin of this receptor is a man aged 45-65 years who received an inactivated influenza vaccine. The material was PBMCs from blood, obtained roughly 15 days before vaccination. The chain couples TRBV7-6 to TRBJ2-1; no reliable D call. In nucleotides, the CDR3 is TGTGCCAGCAGCTTAGAACAGTCCTACAATGAGCAGTTCTTC. This sequence encodes CASSLEQSYNEQFF.